This paragraph covers one T cell receptor (beta chain) sequence. Antigen unknown. These data come from a study of cytomegalovirus exposure and HLA in healthy donors. Overall study results and limits: Analysis performed later showed TCR beta chains linked to HLA being more clonally expanded than equally common others.

60 Vbeta and 13 Jbeta primers were used in PCR. Clones were read by immunoSEQ multiplex PCR, and TCRdb kept only the in-frame ones, dropping some. Of 150,000 to 200,000 clones in the sample, 60% to 80% were seen once. Unrecorded immune exposures were likely, despite nominal health at sampling. The clonotype comes from a woman between 45 and 65 years old in good health and CMV-seropositive. The sample was PBMCs.

The CDR3 region is CSAYTSYEQYF. In DNA, the CDR3 is TGCAGTGCTTACACTAGCTACGAGCAGTACTTC. The chain employs TRBV20-1 and TRBJ2-7, with TRBD2 as a possible D gene (5 bases). Looked up from germline, CDR1 is DFQATT and CDR2 is SNEGSKA (reference sequence). This CDR3 has 11 amino acids. V dropped 5 bases and J dropped 3 bases, with 8 bases sitting between them.